Following are 21 T cell receptor beta chains from one sample sequenced in a study of coeliac disease (dated by TCRdb to 2022 to 2024). Points the paper makes about the study in general: Active coeliac intraepithelial and lamina propria samples had lower TRB and TRG repertoire clonality than controls, suggesting that diverse T cells were recruited.

Library creation used the immunoSEQ multiplex PCR assay. TCRdb retrieved this table from immuneACCESS and kept in-frame rearrangements only. Not all clones are present; in checked studies, unresolved V genes account for under half, and no reason is known for the remainder. For this sample there are under 4,500 clones; about 61% appear just once. Less than 10% of the sample is taken by the ten largest. Their target antigens are unknown. Specimen: intraepithelial lymphocytes from the gut. The cell subset or site label, read with the paper, signifies: intraepithelial cell (IEC) fraction of small intestinal biopsy. The receptors stem from a man aged 70 or older with active celiac disease.

This sequence joins TRBV15 and TRBJ2-1, with 13 nucleotides matching TRBD2. J gave up 10 bases and V 3 bases, and 9 bases lay outside the gene matches. The CDR3 has 16 residues. Germline CDR1 reads LNHNV; CDR2 reads YYDKDF (reference sequence). This CDR3 is CATSSTGTSGTHEQFF. The CDR3 nucleotides read TGTGCCACCAGCAGTACCGGGACTAGCGGGACCCACGAGCAGTTCTTC.

In its sample, this clone was seen a few times. V is TRBV18 and J is TRBJ1-1; 8 nucleotides line up with TRBD1. Germline CDR1 and CDR2: KGHSH and LQKENI. The CDR3 is made up of 17 amino acids. Trimming at V came to 4 bases and at J to 3 bases, leaving 13 bases not matched to a gene. The CDR3 loop reads CASSRRGGQGSDTEAFF. CDR3 DNA: TGTGCCAGCTCACGCCGGGGAGGACAGGGATCTGACACTGAAGCTTTCTTT.

The chain employs TRBV27 and TRBJ2-3, with TRBD1 matching 8 bases. The junction had 4 bases not matched to a gene; V was cut back by 6 bases and J by 2 bases. CDR1 is MNHEY and CDR2 is SMNVEV in the germline V gene (reference sequence). The CDR3 runs to 14 residues. This CDR3 reads CASSRDRSTDTQYF. CDR3 coding DNA: TGTGCCAGCAGCCGGGACAGGTCCACAGATACGCAGTATTTT.

This clone was found once. For the CDR3, the DNA is TGCGCCAGCAGCCAAGATAACACAGGGCTTCCCTCCTATGGCTACACCTTC. Protein: CASSQDNTGLPSYGYTF. The chain carries TRBV4-1 and TRBJ1-2; D is perhaps TRBD1 (6 bases). Germline V gene lookup returns CDR1 MGHRA and CDR2 YSYEKL. Between the trimmed V and J ends, which lost 0 bases and 4 bases, there was a span of 18 bases. The CDR3 contains 17 residues.

V usage is TRBV6-6 and J usage is TRBJ2-7, with D possibly TRBD2 on 6 matching bases. Germline assignment: CDR1 MNHNY and CDR2 SVGAGI (reference sequence). Trimming pared 2 bases from V and 7 bases from J, leaving 18 bases between. The CDR3 totals 15 residues. As DNA, the CDR3 is TGTGCCAGCAGTTACGGGGGGTCGGGCAGCCAGGAGCAGTACTTC. Translation gives CASSYGGSGSQEQYF.

V usage is TRBV6-5 and J usage is TRBJ2-3; 10 bases line up with TRBD2. Trimming took 6 bases from V and 2 from J; bases not matched to a gene: 5. Germline values: CDR1 MNHEY, CDR2 SVGAGI. This CDR3 is built from 15 residues. Here the CDR3 reads CASRSSGGNTDTQYF. DNA for the CDR3: TGTGCCAGCAGATCTAGCGGGGGCAACACAGATACGCAGTATTTT.

The gene calls are TRBV5-4 and TRBJ2-2; weak D call: TRBD1 (6 bases). CDR1 SGHNT and CDR2 YYREEE come from the germline V gene (reference sequence). This CDR3 is 15 amino acids long. Trimming left V 0 bases short and J 6 bases short, with 12 bases between. The CDR3 nucleotides read TGTGCCAGCAGCTTGGACAGGGTGGGGTCCGGGGAGCTGTTTTTT. Its protein is CASSLDRVGSGELFF.

The V and J genes are TRBV7-3 and TRBJ1-2, with a tentative D call TRBD1 (5 bases). The V gene lost 5 bases and the J gene lost 2 bases, with 9 bases spanning the gap. CDR3 length: 13 amino acids. In germline, CDR1 is SGHTA, CDR2 FQGTGA. CDR3 DNA sequence: TGTGCCAGCAGCCCCGGACACAACTATGGCTACACCTTC. Amino acids: CASSPGHNYGYTF.

The chain couples TRBV28 to TRBJ2-7; D remains unclear. Germline CDR1 and CDR2: MDHEN and SYDVKM. This CDR3 is 17 amino acids long. V lost 6 bases to trimming and J lost 2 bases, with 23 bases between them. The CDR3 here is CASSPRALSVWPYEQYF. In nucleotides, the CDR3 is TGTGCCAGCAGCCCCCGTGCCCTTTCCGTATGGCCCTACGAGCAGTACTTC.

This clone was seen only a few times. The chain carries TRBV27 and TRBJ2-4; 10 bases are shared with TRBD1. Germline V lookup: CDR1 MNHEY, CDR2 SMNVEV (reference sequence). The CDR3 is 13 amino acids. With V trimmed by 4 bases and J by 13 bases, 7 bases remained unmatched. DNA of the CDR3: TGTGCCAGCAGTTCAAAGACAGGGGGCTTGCAGTACTTC. Its protein product is CASSSKTGGLQYF.

This rearrangement joins TRBV5-5 to TRBJ2-7; perhaps TRBD1 as D (5 bases). Trimming left V 4 bases short and J 5 bases short, with 19 bases between. The CDR3 runs to 15 residues. The V gene's germline CDR1 is SGHKS and CDR2 YYEKEE (reference sequence). This chain's CDR3 is CASSLGQGWGNEQYF. CDR3 bases: TGTGCCAGCAGCCTCGGGCAGGGCTGGGGAAACGAGCAGTACTTC.

This clone was found once. V and J are TRBV7-9 and TRBJ1-1; possible D gene TRBD1, 6 bases. The CDR3 is 13 amino acids. Trimming pared 5 bases from V and 1 base from J, leaving 8 bases between. CDR1 and CDR2 from the germline V gene are SEHNR and FQNEAQ (reference sequence). In DNA form, the CDR3 reads TGTGCCAGCAGCCCGGGACAGAACACTGAAGCTTTCTTT. Its translation: CASSPGQNTEAFF.

The rearrangement links TRBV9 to TRBJ2-6, with TRBD2 matching over 7 bases. The CDR3 totals 15 residues. Germline assignment: CDR1 SGDLS and CDR2 YYNGEE. V dropped 7 bases and J dropped 1; count of bases not matched to a gene: 5. The CDR3 DNA is TGTGCCAGCTCCCTGGGGGGGTCTGGGGCCAACGTCCTGACTTTC. Amino acid sequence: CASSLGGSGANVLTF.

The rearrangement links TRBV5-1 to TRBJ2-6; TRBD2 matches at 11 bases. Per germline, CDR1 SGHRS and CDR2 YFSETQ. Germline trimming cut 4 bases from V and 0 bases from J; bases unmatched to any gene: 3. This CDR3 comprises 17 residues. CDR3 sequence (DNA): TGCGCCAGCAGCCCTACTAGCGGGAGCTCTGGGGCCAACGTCCTGACTTTC. Translating gives CASSPTSGSSGANVLTF.

This clone was found once. The chain joins TRBV27 to TRBJ2-7; maybe TRBD2 (5 bases). The CDR3 is 14 amino acids. V gave up 5 bases and J gave up 2 bases, with 13 bases separating them. Germline V gene sequence: CDR1 MNHEY, CDR2 SMNVEV (reference sequence). The CDR3, as DNA: TGTGCCAGCAGTCTCGGGATGAGAGCCTACGAGCAGTACTTC. This codes for CASSLGMRAYEQYF.

This clone was counted a few times. The rearrangement links TRBV11-2 to TRBJ1-2, with D possibly TRBD1 on 5 matching bases. The CDR3 covers 15 residues. CDR1 and CDR2 (germline): SGHAT, FQNNGV. V lost 1 base and J lost 0, with 9 bases in between. The CDR3 region is CASSLVGGANYGYTF. Here the CDR3 DNA reads TGTGCCAGCAGCTTAGTGGGGGGAGCTAACTATGGCTACACCTTC.

This chain uses TRBV18 with TRBJ2-7; 7 bases align to TRBD1. This CDR3 has 15 amino acids. V lost 3 bases to trimming and J lost 5 bases; unmatched junction nucleotides: 10. CDR1 KGHSH and CDR2 LQKENI come from the germline V gene. CDR3 coding DNA: TGTGCCAGCTCACCCGCGGACAGGCCGGCCCACGAGCAGTACTTC. Protein product: CASSPADRPAHEQYF.

The CDR3, as DNA: TGTGCCAGCACGCTTCGACTCGAAAGTACCGGGGAGCTGTTTTTT. It translates to CASTLRLESTGELFF. This chain connects TRBV11-2 to TRBJ2-2; D not resolved. The CDR3 has 15 amino acids. V lost 7 bases and J 5 bases, leaving 17 bases between the germline ends. Germline V gene sequence: CDR1 SGHAT, CDR2 FQNNGV.

J is TRBJ2-1 and V is TRBV5-1; D may be TRBD2 (6 bases). The CDR3 length is 16 residues. Germline CDR1 and CDR2: SGHRS and YFSETQ. Deletions cut 5 bases from V and 2 bases from J, with 17 bases between. The CDR3 protein is CASRFLTAGAYNEQFF. The CDR3 DNA reads as TGCGCCAGCAGGTTCCTTACAGCGGGCGCCTACAATGAGCAGTTCTTC.

The V gene is TRBV7-9, the J gene TRBJ2-2, with D unresolved. Deletions cut 5 bases from V and 3 bases from J, with 4 bases between. The CDR3 has 12 amino acids. Germline V CDR1 and CDR2: SEHNR, FQNEAQ (reference sequence). CDR3 residues: CASSSDTGELFF. The CDR3 DNA sequence: TGTGCCAGCAGCAGCGACACCGGGGAGCTGTTTTTT.

CDR3 sequence: CASTFAGRLAGASYEQYF. The CDR3 nucleotides are TGTGCCAGCACTTTCGCAGGCCGGCTAGCGGGAGCCTCCTACGAGCAGTACTTC. The chain is built from TRBV27 and TRBJ2-7; 10 bases match TRBD2. Looked up from germline, CDR1 is MNHEY and CDR2 is SMNVEV (reference sequence). This CDR3 is built from 18 residues. J gave up 0 bases and V 7 bases, and 15 bases lay outside the gene matches.